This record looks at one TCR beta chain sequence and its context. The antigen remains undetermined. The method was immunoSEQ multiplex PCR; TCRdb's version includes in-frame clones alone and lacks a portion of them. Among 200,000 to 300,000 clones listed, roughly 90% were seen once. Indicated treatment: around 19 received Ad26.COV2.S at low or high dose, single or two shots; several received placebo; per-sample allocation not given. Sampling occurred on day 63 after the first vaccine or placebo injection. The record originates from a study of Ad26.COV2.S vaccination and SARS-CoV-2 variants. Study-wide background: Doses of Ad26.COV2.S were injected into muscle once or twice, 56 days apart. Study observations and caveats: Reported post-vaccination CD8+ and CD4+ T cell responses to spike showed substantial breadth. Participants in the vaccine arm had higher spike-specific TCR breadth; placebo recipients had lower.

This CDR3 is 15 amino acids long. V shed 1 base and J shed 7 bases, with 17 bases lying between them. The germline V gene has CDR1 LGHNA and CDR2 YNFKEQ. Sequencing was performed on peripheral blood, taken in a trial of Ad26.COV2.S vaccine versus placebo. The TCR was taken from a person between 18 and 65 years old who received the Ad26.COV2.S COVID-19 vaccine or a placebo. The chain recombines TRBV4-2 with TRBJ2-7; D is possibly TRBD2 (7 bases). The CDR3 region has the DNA TGTGCCAGCAGCCAAGGCCAGGGGCTTAGCGGGGAGCAGTACTTC. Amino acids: CASSQGQGLSGEQYF.